One sample yielded the 23 T cell receptor beta chains listed below, sequenced in a study of shared clonotypes between healthy human individuals. Assay: immunoSEQ multiplex PCR; the TCRdb copy retains only in-frame clones and omits some. The sample carries about a million clones, roughly 77% recorded once. What was sequenced was memory CD4+ T cells from PBMCs. The subset here: CD45RA-negative fraction. These receptors were taken from a young man in good health. Some clones in this sample may be carry-over from other donors' samples.

This clone has a count of ten or more. The chain joins TRBV28 to TRBJ2-3; D is ambiguous. Trimming removed 5 bases from V and 5 bases from J, with 11 bases in between. Germline V lookup: CDR1 MDHEN, CDR2 SYDVKM. This CDR3 comprises 13 residues. The CDR3 region is CASSPRMGDTQYF. The CDR3 DNA reads TGTGCCAGCAGTCCCCGGATGGGAGATACGCAGTATTTT. Full variable domain (outside the CDR3, taken from reference TRBV28 and TRBJ2-3): DVKVTQSSRYLVKRTGEKVFLECVQDMDHENMFWYRQDPGLGLRLIYFSYDVKMKEKGDIPEGYSVSREKKERFSLILESASTNQTSMYLCASSPRMGDTQYFGPGTRLTVL.

This chain connects TRBV5-1 to TRBJ2-1; 12 bases are a match to TRBD2. Germline V lookup: CDR1 SGHRS, CDR2 YFSETQ. This CDR3 comprises 18 residues. V dropped 4 bases and J dropped 2; count of bases not matched to a gene: 10. The CDR3 sequence: CASSLLAGGPGAYNEQFF. The DNA of the CDR3 is TGCGCCAGCAGCCTCCTAGCGGGAGGGCCGGGAGCCTACAATGAGCAGTTCTTC.

This clone was observed at least ten times. Other DNA sequences of this sample code for an identical CDR3. The rearrangement joins TRBV30 to TRBJ1-5, with D possibly being TRBD1 (6 bases). V shed 2 bases and J shed 4 bases, with 12 bases lying between them. CDR3 length: 14 amino acids. Germline CDR1 is GTSNPN and CDR2 is SVGIG (reference sequence). CDR3 residues: CAWSTGTLNQPQHF. CDR3 coding DNA: TGTGCCTGGAGTACCGGGACACTAAATCAGCCCCAGCATTTT.

This chain connects TRBV27 to TRBJ2-6, with 8 positions matching TRBD1. This CDR3 has 19 amino acids. Germline V gives CDR1 MNHEY, CDR2 SMNVEV (reference sequence). V was clipped by 8 bases and J by 0 bases; unmatched bases: 15. CDR3 DNA: TGTGCCAGCGGGGGAATAATAGACAGGGGCTTCTCTGGGGCCAACGTCCTGACTTTC. Its translation is CASGGIIDRGFSGANVLTF.

This clone was counted once. In DNA, the CDR3 is TGTGCCAGCAGCTTGGGGGAGCCTTACGAGCAGTACTTC. Translation: CASSLGEPYEQYF. The chain couples TRBV5-5 to TRBJ2-7; tentatively, D is TRBD2 (5 bases). This CDR3 is 13 amino acids long. The germline gives CDR1 SGHKS, CDR2 YYEKEE (reference sequence). The V gene lost 0 bases and the J gene lost 4 bases, with 8 bases spanning the gap.

This clone has only a few counts. V and J are TRBV2 and TRBJ2-1; 10 bases fit TRBD1. V trimming: 5 bases; J trimming: 4 bases; junction bases outside the gene matches: 5. The CDR3 loop spans 15 amino acids. Germline loops: CDR1 SNHLY, CDR2 FYNNEI. CDR3 amino acids: CASSPDRGAYNEQFF. As DNA, the CDR3 is TGTGCCAGCAGTCCGGACAGGGGGGCTTACAATGAGCAGTTCTTC.

This clone was recorded only once. The chain is built from TRBV15 and TRBJ2-1; TRBD2 matches at 13 bases. Germline-derived CDR1 and CDR2 are LNHNV and YYDKDF (reference sequence). V lost 2 bases and J lost 8; bases outside the gene matches: 6. The CDR3 sequence is 16 residues long. This CDR3 reads CATSRPGLAGVHEQFF. CDR3 DNA sequence: TGTGCCACCAGCAGACCTGGACTAGCGGGGGTCCATGAGCAGTTCTTC.

This clone was counted only a few times. The chain combines TRBV6-1 with TRBJ1-2; D unresolved. Between the trimmed V and J ends, which lost 3 bases and 2 bases, there was a span of 13 bases. CDR1 is MNHNS, CDR2 SASEGT, per germline. This CDR3 spans 15 amino acids. In DNA, the CDR3 is TGTGCCAGCAGTGACGGCTGGGAGTACAACTATGGCTACACCTTC. This codes for CASSDGWEYNYGYTF.

Concerning this clone itself: Other DNA sequences within the sample encode an identical CDR3. CDR3 amino acids: CASSLGSGSSYNEQFF. CDR3 nucleotide sequence: TGTGCCAGCAGCTTGGGAAGCGGGAGCTCCTACAATGAGCAGTTCTTC. The chain joins TRBV7-3 to TRBJ2-1; 8 bases align to TRBD2. Trimming took 3 bases from V and 0 from J; bases not matched to a gene: 4. This CDR3 is built from 16 residues. Germline-derived CDR1 and CDR2 are SGHTA and FQGTGA.

The chain is built from TRBV5-1 and TRBJ2-1, with 7 bases that match TRBD2. Germline CDR1 SGHRS, CDR2 YFSETQ. The CDR3 runs 16 residues. J lost 6 bases, V lost 0 bases, and 9 bases had no gene match. The CDR3 sequence is CASSLGRSSGSNEQFF. As DNA, the CDR3 is TGCGCCAGCAGCTTGGGGCGGTCTAGCGGAAGCAATGAGCAGTTCTTC.

This clone was found once. The V gene is TRBV2, the J gene TRBJ2-3, with 8 bases aligning to TRBD2. The CDR3 spans 18 residues. J gave up 2 bases and V 6 bases, and 16 bases lay outside the gene matches. Germline V lookup: CDR1 SNHLY, CDR2 FYNNEI. The DNA of the CDR3 is TGTGCCAGCAGCGCCGGGGCTCCCGGGACTAGATTCACAGATACGCAGTATTTT. Encoded protein: CASSAGAPGTRFTDTQYF.

This sequence joins TRBV5-1 and TRBJ2-5; 12 bases match TRBD2. Trimming removed 4 bases from V and 5 bases from J; junction bases left unmatched: 3. This CDR3 region has 14 residues. Germline CDR1 reads SGHRS; CDR2 reads YFSETQ. The CDR3 reads CASSQTSGRETQYF. Written as DNA, the CDR3 is TGCGCCAGCAGCCAAACTAGCGGGAGGGAGACCCAGTACTTC.

This clone has only one observation. V usage is TRBV7-2 and J usage is TRBJ2-2; 9 bases align to TRBD2. V shed 5 bases, J shed 4 bases, and the junction held 5 bases outside the gene matches. CDR1 and CDR2 from the germline V gene are SGHTA and FQGNSA. CDR3 length: 15 residues. CDR3 protein: CASSLLAGRTGELFF. The CDR3 DNA follows: TGTGCCAGCAGCCTTCTAGCGGGACGCACCGGGGAGCTGTTTTTT.

The table lists this clone with many counts. The chain's CDR3 is CASSFLGGDGYTF. CDR3 DNA: TGCGCCAGCAGCTTTTTAGGGGGAGATGGCTACACCTTC. This chain links TRBV5-1 with TRBJ1-2; D might be TRBD1 (6 bases). CDR3 length: 13 residues. V was pared by 2 bases and J by 6 bases, with 11 bases between. Germline V lookup: CDR1 SGHRS, CDR2 YFSETQ.

The V call is TRBV27, the J call TRBJ1-5, with D tentatively TRBD1 (6 bases). Germline CDR1 MNHEY, CDR2 SMNVEV (reference sequence). CDR3 length: 18 residues. The V gene lost 6 bases and the J gene lost 6 bases, with 27 bases spanning the gap. The CDR3 nucleotides are TGTGCCAGCAGAGTCAGAGCTGAAGGGGACGGGACAACTCAGCCCCAGCATTTT. As protein: CASRVRAEGDGTTQPQHF.

V gene TRBV29-1 combines with J gene TRBJ2-5; 7 bases map to TRBD1. The CDR3 loop spans 13 amino acids. After removal of 7 bases from V and 0 bases from J, the junction contained 5 bases not matched to a gene. Germline V CDR1 and CDR2: SQVTM, ANQGSEA. The CDR3 nucleotides are TGCAGCGCCGCCGGGACAGACCAAGAGACCCAGTACTTC. Its translation: CSAAGTDQETQYF.

The chain employs TRBV5-1 and TRBJ2-7; the D gene could be TRBD1 or TRBD2 (5 bases each). Germline values: CDR1 SGHRS, CDR2 YFSETQ. The CDR3 runs to 16 residues. V dropped 4 bases and J dropped 3 bases, with 20 bases sitting between them. CDR3 sequence: CASSPGIWAGNYEQYF. CDR3 DNA: TGCGCCAGCAGCCCCGGGATCTGGGCAGGGAACTACGAGCAGTACTTC.

The chain combines TRBV4-2 with TRBJ2-7; TRBD2 matches 13 bases. The germline V gene has CDR1 LGHNA and CDR2 YNFKEQ. The CDR3 contains 19 residues. V gave up 0 bases and J gave up 6 bases; unmatched junction bases: 14. Here the CDR3 DNA reads TGTGCCAGCAGCCAAGATCTGGGACTAGCGGGATCCCCTCCGCGCGAGCAGTACTTC. Its translation: CASSQDLGLAGSPPREQYF.

The V call is TRBV9, the J call TRBJ2-5; TRBD2 might be the D (5 bases). The CDR3 consists of 16 residues. V lost 0 bases and J lost 5, with 17 bases in between. Germline V lookup: CDR1 SGDLS, CDR2 YYNGEE. The chain's CDR3 is CASSVGAGSYGETQYF. CDR3 nucleotides: TGTGCCAGCAGCGTAGGGGCGGGCAGCTACGGGGAGACCCAGTACTTC.

J is TRBJ1-3 and V is TRBV9, with D unresolved. The CDR3 is 16 amino acids. Germline V CDR1 and CDR2: SGDLS, YYNGEE. V dropped 3 bases and J dropped 3 bases, with 16 bases sitting between them. CDR3 loop: CASSAFDGAFGNTIYF. The DNA for the CDR3 is TGTGCCAGCAGCGCGTTTGATGGCGCGTTTGGAAACACCATATATTTT.

The rearrangement links TRBV18 to TRBJ2-5; D is ambiguous. The V gene lost 3 bases and the J gene lost 1 base, with 9 bases spanning the gap. The V gene's germline CDR1 is KGHSH and CDR2 LQKENI. The CDR3 runs 14 residues. This chain's CDR3 is CASSPVWAQETQYF. DNA of the CDR3: TGTGCCAGCTCACCCGTTTGGGCCCAAGAGACCCAGTACTTC.

J is TRBJ1-2 and V is TRBV19; 8 bases agree with TRBD1. Germline assignment: CDR1 LNHDA and CDR2 SQIVND (reference sequence). Germline trimming cut 1 base from V and 7 bases from J; bases unmatched to any gene: 5. This CDR3 contains 14 residues. CDR3 loop: CASSIGGQGGGYTF. The CDR3 DNA is TGTGCCAGTAGTATAGGAGGACAGGGCGGTGGCTACACCTTC. Complete variable domain (other parts from reference TRBV19 and TRBJ1-2): DGGITQSPKYLFRKEGQNVTLSCEQNLNHDAMYWYRQDPGQGLRLIYYSQIVNDFQKGDIAEGYSVSREKKESFPLTVTSAQKNPTAFYLCASSIGGQGGGYTFGSGTRLTVV.

The chain recombines TRBV6-5 with TRBJ2-2, with D perhaps matching TRBD1 (5 bases). The CDR3 runs 15 residues. CDR1 is MNHEY and CDR2 is SVGAGI in the germline V gene. Trimming left V 5 bases short and J 6 bases short, with 16 bases between. CDR3 DNA: TGTGCCAGCAGTCTTCTGGGGCCATTTTCCGGGGAGCTGTTTTTT. Translating gives CASSLLGPFSGELFF.